This TCR beta chain was captured in a study of neurological immune-mediated disorders. The germline CDR1 and CDR2 sequences are DFQATT and SNEGSKA (reference sequence). The V end lost 4 bases, the J end lost 1 base, and 4 bases lay between the germline ends. The CDR3 loop spans 12 amino acids. The cDNA was generated by 5'RACE with 10-nucleotide random UMIs. Each sequencing run yielded over 160 million TCR-beta sequences from 15-18 subjects. Each CDR3 protein is one row after TCRdb ran MiXCR on the 5' RACE reads. The repertoire includes approximately 82,000 distinct CDR3 sequences, about 13% of them detected once, and around 5% sits in the top ten. This clonotype was counted a few times. The antigen remains undetermined. Overall study findings and caveats: No sharing of CDR3 amino acid sequences was observed among expanded clones across subjects, suggesting private repertoires in all groups. While HTLV-1-associated myelopathy showed the greatest TCR clonal expansion, multiple sclerosis showed the least, falling below healthy controls.

This sample's time point: longitudinal time-point 2. The sample consisted of PBMCs. The chain uses TRBV20-1 and TRBJ2-2; no reliable D call. This TCR derives from a female donor with HTLV-1-associated myelopathy (HAM/TSP). CDR3 amino acids: CSANENTGELFF. Written as DNA, the CDR3 is TGCAGTGCTAACGAGAACACCGGGGAGCTGTTTTTT.